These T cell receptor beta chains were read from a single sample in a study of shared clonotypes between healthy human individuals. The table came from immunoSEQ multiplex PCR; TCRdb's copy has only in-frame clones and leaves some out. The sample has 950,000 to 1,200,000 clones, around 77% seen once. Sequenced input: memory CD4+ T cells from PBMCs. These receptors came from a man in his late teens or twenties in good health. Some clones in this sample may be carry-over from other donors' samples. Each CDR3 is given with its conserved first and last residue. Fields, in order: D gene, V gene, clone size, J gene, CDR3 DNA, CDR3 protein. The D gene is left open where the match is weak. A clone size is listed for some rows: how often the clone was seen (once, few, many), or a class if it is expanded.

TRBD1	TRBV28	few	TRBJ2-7	TGTGCCAGCAGTCTATCCGGGACAGCCTCCTACGAGCAGTACTTC	CASSLSGTASYEQYF
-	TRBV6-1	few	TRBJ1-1	TGTGCCATTGAGCAGCTGAACACTGAAGCTTTCTTT	CAIEQLNTEAFF
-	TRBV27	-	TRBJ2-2	TGTGCCACCCTGACAGTGAACACCGGGGAGCTGTTTTTT	CATLTVNTGELFF
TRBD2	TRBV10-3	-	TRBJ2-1	TGTGCCATCCGCGCTAGCGGGAGGGCCTACAATGAGCAGTTCTTC	CAIRASGRAYNEQFF
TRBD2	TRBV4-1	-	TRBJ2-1	TGCGCCAGCAGCCACCTAATAGCGGGACCACACTACAATGAGCAGTTCTTC	CASSHLIAGPHYNEQFF
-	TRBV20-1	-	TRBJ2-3	TGCAGTGCTCCCCGGACAGATACGCAGTATTTT	CSAPRTDTQYF
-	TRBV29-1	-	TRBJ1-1	TGCAGCGTTGCTATGCAGCTGAACACTGAAGCTTTCTTT	CSVAMQLNTEAFF
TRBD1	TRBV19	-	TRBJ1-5	TGTGCCAGTAGTATAACAGGGGCTCCCCTCGGGCCCCAGCATTTT	CASSITGAPLGPQHF
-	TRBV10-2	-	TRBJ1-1	TGCGCCAGCAGCGTAGGGCCCACTGAAGCTTTCTTT	CASSVGPTEAFF
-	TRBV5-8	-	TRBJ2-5	TGTGCCAGCAGCCATTCGGGACTGACGCAAGAGACCCAGTACTTC	CASSHSGLTQETQYF
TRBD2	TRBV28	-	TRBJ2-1	TGTGCCAGCAGTGGGACTAGCGGGATATTCATTCGCCCGGACAATGAGCAGTTCTTC	CASSGTSGIFIRPDNEQFF
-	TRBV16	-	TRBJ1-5	TGTGCCAGCAGCCAAGGTATGCGTAGTCAGCCCCAGCATTTT	CASSQGMRSQPQHF
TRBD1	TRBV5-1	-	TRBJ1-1	TGCGCCAGCAGCCCGGGACAGGGACGGGACACTGAAGCTTTCTTT	CASSPGQGRDTEAFF
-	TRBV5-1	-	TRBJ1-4	TGCGCCAGCAGCTCGGGGGAAAAACTGTTTTTT	CASSSGEKLFF
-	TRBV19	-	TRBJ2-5	TGTGCCAGTAGGCCTCGGACAGGTGGGAGGGAGACCCAGTACTTC	CASRPRTGGRETQYF
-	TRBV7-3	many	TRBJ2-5	TGTGCCAGCAGCTTAGCGGGGAGGGAGACCCAGTACTTC	CASSLAGRETQYF
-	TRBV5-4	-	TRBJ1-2	TGTGCCAGCAGCTTGGATACAGGGCGACCTGACTATGGCTACACCTTC	CASSLDTGRPDYGYTF
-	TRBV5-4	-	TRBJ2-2	TGTGCCAGCAGCTTGCCGAGTGGGGACACCGGGGAGCTGTTTTTT	CASSLPSGDTGELFF
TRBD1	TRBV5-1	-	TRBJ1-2	TGCGCCAGCAGGTCAACTACAGGGGGGATCTATGGCTACACCTTC	CASRSTTGGIYGYTF
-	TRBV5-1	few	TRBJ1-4	TGCGCCAGCAGCTTGTCAGGGACTAATGAAAAACTGTTTTTT	CASSLSGTNEKLFF
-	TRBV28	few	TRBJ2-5	TGTGCCAGCAGTTTCGGACTACTGGAGACCCAGTACTTC	CASSFGLLETQYF
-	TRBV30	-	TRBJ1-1	TGTGCCTGGAGTTCTGGCTCCACTGAAGCTTTCTTT	CAWSSGSTEAFF
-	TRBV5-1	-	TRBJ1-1	TGCGCCAGCAGCTTGCAGGACCCGACCACTGAAGCTTTCTTT	CASSLQDPTTEAFF
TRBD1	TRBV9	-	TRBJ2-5	TGTGCCAGCAGCGTACAGGGGGCCCAGACCCAGTACTTC	CASSVQGAQTQYF
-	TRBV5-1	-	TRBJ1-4	TGCGCCAGCAGCCCCGGCCAACGGGAAAAACTGTTTTTT	CASSPGQREKLFF
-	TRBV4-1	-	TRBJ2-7	TGCGCCAGCAGCCAAGATGGGGGCTCCTACGAGCAGTACTTC	CASSQDGGSYEQYF
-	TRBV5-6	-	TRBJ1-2	TGTGCCAGCAGCCGGACAGCCTCCTATGGCTACACCTTC	CASSRTASYGYTF
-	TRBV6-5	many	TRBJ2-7	TGTGCCAGCAGTTGGCACCAGGGGCGCGGCGAGCAGTACTTC	CASSWHQGRGEQYF
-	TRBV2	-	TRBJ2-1	TGTGCCAGCAGTGAGACGGGCTCCTACAATGAGCAGTTCTTC	CASSETGSYNEQFF
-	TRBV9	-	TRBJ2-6	TGTGCCAGCAGCTCTCCCAGAGGTGGGGCCAACGTCCTGACTTTC	CASSSPRGGANVLTF
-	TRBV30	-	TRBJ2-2	TGTGCCTGGAGCTACATACCCGGGGAGCTGTTTTTT	CAWSYIPGELFF
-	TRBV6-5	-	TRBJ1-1	TGTGCCAGCAGACCGGGACTGGCGAACACTGAAGCTTTCTTT	CASRPGLANTEAFF